This T cell receptor (beta chain) originates from a study of blood T cells in healthy people across ages. Germline CDR1 and CDR2: MNHEY and SVGEGT. The length of the CDR3 is 15 residues. Trimming removed 0 bases from V and 3 bases from J, with 12 bases in between. They isolated at least 6.5 million PBMCs from each sample. PCR was performed a second time for about 6 to 12 cycles using a sample-barcoded 5' primer and a J-beta primer mix. TCRdb fed the 5' RACE reads into MiXCR, producing one record per CDR3 protein. The sample consists of a few hundred thousand distinct CDR3 sequences, roughly half of them appearing once.

This clonotype was obtained from a man aged 55 to 70 in good health. Sequencing was done on a sample of blood. This chain uses TRBV6-2 or TRBV6-3 with TRBJ2-7; the D gene could be TRBD1 or TRBD2 (5 bases each). CDR3 DNA: TGTGCCAGCAGTTACTCGGGGGTGTCCCTCTACGAGCAGTACTTC. As protein: CASSYSGVSLYEQYF.